Included here is one TCR beta chain sequence, with context. The antigen is undetermined. This CDR3 region has 11 residues. Germline V gives CDR1 SQVTM, CDR2 ANQGSEA. Trimming shortened V by 4 bases and J by 4 bases, and 4 bases separated the two germline ends. Profiling relied on immunoSEQ multiplex PCR, and the TCRdb table lists in-frame clones only, not all of them. The data contain roughly 150,000 clones, roughly 92% of them singletons. This sample stems from a study of T cell responses to AZD1222 COVID-19 vaccine. The study's findings and limits: Females made up more of the donors, who were largely white British, and clonal diversity may have come out too low. Baseline seropositivity occurred in only six AZD1222 recipients.

Pooled together were second doses at about 4 or about 12 weeks. The sample in question was peripheral blood, obtained 28 days after the second AZD1222 dose. This receptor was taken from an adult who received the AZD1222 COVID-19 vaccine. This chain links TRBV29-1 with TRBJ2-2, with no clear D. CDR3 in DNA: TGCAGCGTTGTTCTCACCGGGGAGCTGTTTTTT. Its translation is CSVVLTGELFF.